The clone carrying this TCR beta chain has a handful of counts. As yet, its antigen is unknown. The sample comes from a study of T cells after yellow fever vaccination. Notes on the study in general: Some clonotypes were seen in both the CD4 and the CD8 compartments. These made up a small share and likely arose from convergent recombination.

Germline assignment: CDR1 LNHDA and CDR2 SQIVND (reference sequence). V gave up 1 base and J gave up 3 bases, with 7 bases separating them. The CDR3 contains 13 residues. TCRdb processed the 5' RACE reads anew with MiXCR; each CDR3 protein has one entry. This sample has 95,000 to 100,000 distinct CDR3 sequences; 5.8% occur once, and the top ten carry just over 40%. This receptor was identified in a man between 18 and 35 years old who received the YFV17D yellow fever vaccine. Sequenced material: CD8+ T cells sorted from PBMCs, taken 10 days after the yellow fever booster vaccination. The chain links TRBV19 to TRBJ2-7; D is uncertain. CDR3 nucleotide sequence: TGTGCCAGTAGTATAGGAGGCCACTACGAGCAGTACTTC. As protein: CASSIGGHYEQYF.